The count of the clone carrying this T cell receptor beta chain is one. Antigen unknown. The data belong to a study of T-cell memory formation after mild COVID-19. From germline, CDR1 is MNHEY and CDR2 SVGAGI. The CDR3 length is 13 residues. Trimming took 8 bases from V and 3 from J; bases not matched to a gene: 7. Sample barcodes and UMIs were carried by the TCR alpha and TCR beta cDNA libraries that 5'RACE generated with constant-segment primers. TCRdb reanalysed the 5' RACE reads using MiXCR and keeps one entry per CDR3 protein. The sample shows under 450,000 distinct CDR3 sequences, around a quarter of them seen only once. Study-wide results and caveats: Later expanders leaned toward CD4+, whereas clones contracting from day 15 to 85 were balanced CD4/CD8. Pre-infection memory contained some responding clones, which suggested that cross-reactive memory had joined.

Source material: PBMCs or a T cell subset sorted from them (not recorded which). This clonotype was obtained from an adult woman who had mild COVID-19 (a few samples of this study predate the infection). Cell type and time point are not known. The J gene is TRBJ2-7, the V gene TRBV6-5; TRBD2 matches at 7 bases. Here the CDR3 reads CASGGGSHYEQYF. For the CDR3, the DNA is TGTGCCAGCGGGGGGGGGAGTCACTACGAGCAGTACTTC.